Below, 26 T cell receptor beta chains from the same sample are listed, as sequenced in a study of CD8 T cells in ankylosing spondylitis. TCRdb reprocessed the 5' RACE reads with MiXCR, giving one entry per CDR3 protein. This table holds 200,000 or so distinct CDR3 sequences, around a quarter found once. Sequencing was done on a sample of blood, either unsorted or a sorted T cell fraction (not recorded which). The receptor source for this set is a male donor with ankylosing spondylitis or in good health (not recorded which).

This clonotype was picked up a small number of times. The V gene is TRBV29-1, the J gene TRBJ2-7, with TRBD2 identical over 10 bases. After removal of 5 bases from V and 4 bases from J, the junction contained 5 bases not matched to a gene. There are 13 residues in the CDR3. CDR1 SQVTM and CDR2 ANQGSEA come from the germline V gene. DNA for the CDR3: TGCAGCGTTACCGGGACTAGCGTATACGAGCAGTACTTC. Protein: CSVTGTSVYEQYF.

This clonotype came up many times. V is TRBV4-1 and J is TRBJ2-7, with D possibly TRBD1 on 6 matching bases. The CDR3 has 16 residues. The V gene's germline CDR1 is MGHRA and CDR2 YSYEKL. Trimming shortened V by 0 bases and J by 2 bases, and 14 bases separated the two germline ends. CDR3 sequence: CASSQEGASRTYEQYF. The CDR3 DNA sequence: TGCGCCAGCAGCCAAGAGGGGGCTAGCAGAACCTACGAGCAGTACTTC.

Regarding this clonotype: At one end the junction does not follow the germline gene, possibly because of a read error. V is TRBV27 and J is TRBJ1-2; D gene uncertain. This CDR3 contains 8 residues. Germline V CDR1 and CDR2: MNHEY, SMNVEV (reference sequence). The CDR3 region is CASSFLPF. CDR3 nucleotides: TGTGCCAGCAGTTTTCTGCCCTTC.

Ten or more counts support this clonotype. This sequence joins TRBV6-5 and TRBJ2-7; D is perhaps TRBD1 or TRBD2 (6 bases each). Trimming removed 0 bases at V and 3 bases at J, with 15 bases between. Per the germline V gene, CDR1 is MNHEY and CDR2 is SVGAGI. CDR3 size: 16 residues. The CDR3 spells CASSYSSVGGLYEQYF. In DNA, the CDR3 is TGTGCCAGCAGTTACTCGTCGGTGGGGGGCCTCTACGAGCAGTACTTC.

This clonotype was seen repeatedly, ten times or more. The rearrangement links TRBV20-1 to TRBJ2-4; 7 bases map to TRBD1. The CDR3 is 15 residues long. The ends lost 3 bases at V and 0 bases at J; junction bases unmatched: 5. CDR1 is DFQATT and CDR2 is SNEGSKA in the germline V gene (reference sequence). CDR3 residues: CSARKGTEAKNIQYF. The CDR3 DNA sequence: TGCAGTGCTAGGAAAGGGACAGAAGCCAAAAACATTCAGTACTTC.

The chain employs TRBV12-3 or TRBV12-4 and TRBJ2-1, with D unresolved. The CDR3 loop spans 11 amino acids. V was shortened by 6 bases and J by 4 bases, with 4 bases between the two germline ends. The DNA of the CDR3 is TGTGCCAGCAGGTCGTACAATGAGCAGTTCTTC. Its protein product is CASRSYNEQFF.

Ten or more counts support this clonotype. The chain joins TRBV10-3 to TRBJ2-1; TRBD2 might be the D (7 bases). Deletions cut 0 bases from V and 1 base from J, with 16 bases between. CDR3 length: 18 residues. Germline V gives CDR1 ENHRY, CDR2 SYGVKD. In DNA form, the CDR3 reads TGTGCCATCAGTGAGTCGGGGGCGGCTAGCGGTTCCTACAATGAGCAGTTCTTC. It yields the protein CAISESGAASGSYNEQFF.

This clonotype was counted only a few times. This chain connects TRBV5-5 to TRBJ2-3; 9 bases map to TRBD2. The germline V gene has CDR1 SGHKS and CDR2 YYEKEE (reference sequence). Trimming at V came to 4 bases and at J to 13 bases, leaving 7 bases not matched to a gene. The CDR3 spans 12 residues. As DNA, the CDR3 is TGTGCCAGCAGCCTAGGACTAGCGCAGGAGTATTTT. Encoded protein: CASSLGLAQEYF.

The V and J genes are TRBV5-5 and TRBJ2-3, with a weak D call TRBD2 (5 bases). Per the germline V gene, CDR1 is SGHKS and CDR2 is YYEKEE (reference sequence). This CDR3 is 16 amino acids long. V lost 4 bases to trimming and J lost 2 bases, with 17 bases between them. The CDR3 nucleotides are TGTGCCAGCAGCCACGATGCCAGCGGATACACAGATACGCAGTATTTT. Translated, it gives CASSHDASGYTDTQYF.

This clonotype was found a few times. The chain links TRBV5-1 to TRBJ1-4; no clear D gene. CDR1 and CDR2 from the germline V gene are SGHRS and YFSETQ. V lost 4 bases and J lost 6, with 10 bases in between. The CDR3 has 13 residues. The CDR3 reads CASSRQRDEKLFF. CDR3 DNA sequence: TGCGCCAGCAGCCGGCAACGAGATGAAAAACTGTTTTTT.

This clonotype appeared many times. V gene TRBV7-9 combines with J gene TRBJ2-7; 8 bases map to TRBD1. Germline V gives CDR1 SEHNR, CDR2 FQNEAQ (reference sequence). This CDR3 contains 17 residues. J was trimmed by 1 base and V by 5 bases; bases with no gene match: 13. In DNA, the CDR3 is TGTGCCAGCAGCCATAGCGGAGGGACAGGCCCTTCCTACGAGCAGTACTTC. It translates to CASSHSGGTGPSYEQYF.

In this sample, this clonotype turned up many times. This chain links TRBV18 with TRBJ1-1; 7 positions agree with TRBD1. This CDR3 contains 14 residues. V dropped 6 bases and J dropped 6; count of bases not matched to a gene: 10. Germline lookup yields CDR1 KGHSH and CDR2 LQKENI. This CDR3 reads CASSRDSGDAEAFF. Written as DNA, the CDR3 is TGTGCCAGCTCGCGGGACAGCGGGGACGCTGAAGCTTTCTTT.

The genes are TRBV5-1 and TRBJ2-1, with 9 bases identical to TRBD1. Trimming removed 4 bases from V and 10 bases from J; junction bases left unmatched: 6. The CDR3 has 13 residues. CDR1 and CDR2 from the germline V gene are SGHRS and YFSETQ. CDR3 in amino acids: CASSPDRGSEQFF. The CDR3 nucleotides read TGCGCCAGCAGCCCGGACAGGGGTAGCGAGCAGTTCTTC. Looking up the rest from reference TRBV5-1 and TRBJ2-1 gives the full variable domain: KAGVTQTPRYLIKTRGQQVTLSCSPISGHRSVSWYQQTPGQGLQFLFEYFSETQRNKGNFPGRFSGRQFSNSRSEMNVSTLELGDSALYLCASSPDRGSEQFFGPGTRLTVL.

V is TRBV29-1 and J is TRBJ2-7; D possibly matches TRBD1 or TRBD2 (5 bases each). Per germline, CDR1 SQVTM and CDR2 ANQGSEA. This CDR3 is 13 amino acids long. Between the trimmed V and J ends, which lost 8 bases and 0 bases, there was a span of 14 bases. CDR3 DNA: TGCAGCCCACAGGAGGCTGACTCCTACGAGCAGTACTTC. This gives the protein CSPQEADSYEQYF.

At least ten counts were recorded for this clonotype. The chain uses TRBV5-1 and TRBJ2-7, with 7 bases lining up with TRBD1. Germline CDR1 is SGHRS and CDR2 is YFSETQ. The J segment lost 3 bases and the V segment lost 0 bases, leaving 6 bases of the junction unmatched. CDR3 length: 15 residues. The CDR3 is CASSLAGTVDYEQYF. DNA for the CDR3: TGCGCCAGCAGCTTGGCTGGGACAGTCGACTACGAGCAGTACTTC.

This clonotype was seen many times. The chain couples TRBV5-1 to TRBJ1-2; TRBD1 agrees at 8 bases. This CDR3 has 14 residues. Trimming cost V 5 bases and J 6 bases; bases outside gene matches: 9. The germline CDR1 and CDR2 sequences are SGHRS and YFSETQ. CDR3 loop: CASSSPGQGNGYTF. CDR3 nucleotides: TGCGCCAGCAGTTCTCCCGGACAGGGTAATGGCTACACCTTC.

Remarks on this clonotype: A much larger clone is a single base away; this may be a read error. Because the CDR3 is missing its conserved closing phenylalanine or tryptophan, this is likely a read error. This rearrangement joins TRBV5-6 to TRBJ1-5; perhaps TRBD1 as D (5 bases). CDR3 length: 16 amino acids. Trimming removed 3 bases at V and 3 bases at J, with 16 bases between. Germline lookup yields CDR1 SGHDT and CDR2 YYEEEE. CDR3 sequence (DNA): TGTGCCAGCAGCTACCAGGCGGGCAGGGCCAATCAGCCCCAGCATTCT. Protein sequence: CASSYQAGRANQPQHS.

This clonotype was observed many times. The chain combines TRBV20-1 with TRBJ2-5; D gene unclear. Deletions cut 6 bases from V and 4 bases from J, with 12 bases between. In germline, CDR1 is DFQATT, CDR2 SNEGSKA (reference sequence). The CDR3 length is 12 residues. In DNA, the CDR3 is TGCAGTGCCCTACAGTGGGGAGAGACCCAGTACTTC. Its protein product is CSALQWGETQYF.

J is TRBJ2-5 and V is TRBV20-1; the match to TRBD2 covers 9 bases. The CDR3 covers 16 residues. V gave up 1 base and J gave up 5 bases; unmatched junction bases: 11. CDR1 is DFQATT, CDR2 SNEGSKA, per germline (reference sequence). CDR3 sequence: CSARVKTSGVGETQYF. The DNA of the CDR3 is TGCAGTGCTAGAGTGAAGACTAGCGGCGTGGGGGAGACCCAGTACTTC.

In this sample, this clonotype turned up a few times. The gene calls are TRBV7-3 and TRBJ2-1, with TRBD2 matching over 13 bases. Germline loops: CDR1 SGHTA, CDR2 FQGTGA. With V trimmed by 5 bases and J by 8 bases, 9 bases remained unmatched. This CDR3 is built from 16 residues. CDR3 nucleotide sequence: TGTGCCAGCAGCCCCGGACTAGCGGGAGTGGTCTATGAGCAGTTCTTC. Its translation: CASSPGLAGVVYEQFF.

V and J are TRBV20-1 and TRBJ1-4; unclear D gene. CDR1 is DFQATT, CDR2 SNEGSKA, per germline (reference sequence). CDR3 length: 12 residues. The ends were cut back, 0 bases at V and 8 bases at J, with 7 bases in the middle. The CDR3 loop is CSARDVSEKLFF. CDR3 coding DNA: TGCAGTGCTAGAGATGTAAGCGAAAAACTGTTTTTT.

The chain joins TRBV10-3 to TRBJ1-1; tentatively, D is TRBD1 (5 bases). V lost 3 bases, J lost 2 bases, and 10 bases lay in between. The CDR3 runs 14 residues. The V gene's germline CDR1 is ENHRY and CDR2 SYGVKD. CDR3 DNA sequence: TGTGCCATCAGTGACCTCGGGGGAAACACTGAAGCTTTCTTT. This translates into CAISDLGGNTEAFF.

Only a few counts were recorded for this clonotype. This chain uses TRBV7-9 with TRBJ2-5; TRBD1 is a possible D gene (6 bases). The germline CDR1 and CDR2 sequences are SEHNR and FQNEAQ (reference sequence). CDR3 size: 14 residues. Trimming pared 4 bases from V and 5 bases from J, leaving 14 bases between. CDR3 sequence reads: CASSSDRMRETQYF. The DNA of the CDR3 is TGTGCCAGCAGCTCCGACAGGATGCGGGAGACCCAGTACTTC.

This clonotype was detected many times. The rearrangement links TRBV5-6 to TRBJ2-1, with 8 bases that match TRBD1. This CDR3 is built from 15 residues. Losses at the gene ends were 4 bases for V and 0 bases for J; bases not matched to a gene: 3. The germline V gene encodes CDR1 SGHDT and CDR2 YYEEEE. The CDR3 DNA follows: TGTGCCAGCAGCCCTGGACAGGGCTCCTACAATGAGCAGTTCTTC. It specifies CASSPGQGSYNEQFF.

V usage is TRBV7-9 and J usage is TRBJ2-5, with D hard to call. V lost 7 bases to trimming and J lost 0 bases, with 15 bases between them. The CDR3 sequence is 15 residues long. Germline values: CDR1 SEHNR, CDR2 FQNEAQ (reference sequence). The CDR3 DNA reads TGTGCCAGCAACCCCAACAGACAAAACCAAGAGACCCAGTACTTC. Translation gives CASNPNRQNQETQYF.

This clonotype has just one count. The chain combines TRBV5-1 with TRBJ2-7; D is perhaps TRBD2 (5 bases). The V and J ends lost 1 base and 6 bases respectively, with 14 bases between them. The CDR3 consists of 14 residues. CDR1 and CDR2 from the germline V gene are SGHRS and YFSETQ. Here the CDR3 DNA reads TGCGCCAGCAGCTTGTCGGACTTATCGCGCGAGCAGTACTTC. The encoded protein is CASSLSDLSREQYF.